This T cell receptor (beta chain) is from a study of blood T cell repertoires in COVID-19 (dated by TCRdb to 2020 to 2021). With respect to the entire study: Collaborator samples came from the United States, Italy and Spain and covered acute and convalescent phases of COVID-19. Subjects who had been exposed to COVID-19, were actively infected with it, or had recovered from it provided the deeply sampled blood TCRbeta repertoires that made up the dataset. Sample metadata almost always included a de-identified subject ID, COVID-19 status, age in years and sex. The material from the prospective study consisted of cDNA or gDNA derived from T cells, B-cell-depleted T cells, or PBMCs. The samples were drawn from the first 160 participants of the ongoing ImmuneRACE study and from 950 to 1,500 subjects provided by 6 global collaborators. Where available, HLA class I and class II types were taken from metadata supplied by the sample provider and were not determined by assay-based typing. A freely available public database, intended as a resource for researchers studying the immune response to SARS-CoV-2, is where the repertoires were released. Broad study findings and their caveats: The quantity of clinical and demographic metadata differed by source and by participant and was supplied without curation.

A remark on this clone: Its target antigen remains unknown. Per-nucleotide qualities are absent, and no much larger clonotype sits a single base away.

Trimming leaves V shorter by 2 bases and J shorter by 7 bases, with the junction holding 13 bases beyond the gene matches. The CDR1 and CDR2 encoded by the germline V gene are SGDLS and YYNGEE. The cysteine opens and the phenylalanine closes a CDR3 of 16 amino acids. The read is trimmed to its CDR3 DNA, 48 bases read in frame from base 1. Collaborating institutions collected whole blood in K2EDTA tubes following their own protocols. For TCRbeta analysis, collaborator samples were shipped as frozen whole blood, as isolated PBMCs, or as DNA extracted from either sample type. The immunoSEQ Assay, a bias-controlled multiplex PCR, was used to amplify TCRbeta CDR3 regions from genomic DNA. The authors' pipeline ran thus. The number of nucleated cells in each sample was estimated from the amplification of reference gene primers within the assay. To quantify the absolute abundance of each unique TCRbeta CDR3 rearrangement, sequence reads were collapsed and filtered. For each sample, productive Simpson clonality was calculated by taking the square root of Simpson's diversity index across productive rearrangements. Entries here come from immuneACCESS through TCRdb and include only in-frame sequences with V and J called. Some clones fail to appear in such tables; in the studies checked, an unresolved V gene covers under half of the shortfall, and the cause of the remainder is unknown. V and J calls and clone size come straight from that table; D and trimming were deduced from the DNA. The sample yields about 71,000 clones; 75% to 90% were counted once. 8.2% of the sample goes to the ten largest clones.

This TCR was recovered from a man aged 45 to 65 with active COVID-19. The sequence links TRBV9 to TRBJ1-2, and 8 bases in between align with TRBD1. Input material: peripheral blood. CDR3 protein: CASSVSGSGGFSGYTF. The nucleotides read TGTGCCAGCAGCGTGAGTGGGTCAGGGGGCTTTTCTGGCTACACCTTC.